This TCR beta chain was sequenced during a study of blood T cell repertoires in COVID-19. Study in general: PBMCs, B-cell-depleted T cells, or T cells provided the cDNA or gDNA that made up the material.

The assay was immunoSEQ multiplex PCR, and TCRdb's table has in-frame clones only and misses some. The sample records over 150,000 clones, around 85% being singletons. Germline values: CDR1 SGHTA, CDR2 FQGNSA. CDR3 length: 12 residues. The ends were cut back, 0 bases at V and 14 bases at J, with 8 bases in the middle. In this sample, this clone turned up once. The sample consisted of peripheral blood. The sequence was obtained from an elderly man with COVID-19, enrolled during active disease. The chain employs TRBV7-2 and TRBJ1-6; D is undetermined. The CDR3, as DNA: TGTGCCAGCAGCTTAGCAGGAGCGGCCCTCCACTTT. Residues: CASSLAGAALHF.